Listed here are 25 T cell receptor beta chains from one sample, sequenced in a study of blood T cell repertoires in COVID-19. Sequenced by immunoSEQ multiplex PCR; TCRdb stores in-frame clones only, minus some. Among about 200,000 clones listed, approximately 84% were seen once. The sequenced sample consisted of PBMCs or T cells enriched from blood (not recorded which). The receptors stem from a man between 40 and 49 years old who had recovered from COVID-19.

The chain joins TRBV20-1 to TRBJ2-3; possible D gene TRBD2, 6 bases. This CDR3 comprises 14 residues. Trimming removed 3 bases from V and 4 bases from J, with 14 bases in between. Per germline, CDR1 DFQATT and CDR2 SNEGSKA (reference sequence). Here the CDR3 DNA reads TGCAGTGCTAGTCGGGGCGGGGACGCAGATACGCAGTATTTT. Protein product: CSASRGGDADTQYF.

V and J are TRBV28 and TRBJ2-2, with D possibly TRBD1 on 5 matching bases. Between the trimmed V and J ends, which lost 6 bases and 3 bases, there was a span of 14 bases. CDR3 length equals 15 residues. Germline V CDR1 and CDR2: MDHEN, SYDVKM. CDR3 sequence: CASRSAQGDTGELFF. The CDR3 DNA sequence: TGTGCCAGCAGGTCCGCTCAGGGTGACACCGGGGAGCTGTTTTTT.

The chain links TRBV20-1 to TRBJ2-3; D not resolved. CDR3 length: 14 amino acids. Trimming stripped 3 bases from V and 3 bases from J, with 13 bases between. The germline CDR1 and CDR2 sequences are DFQATT and SNEGSKA (reference sequence). CDR3 coding DNA: TGCAGTGCTAGTTGGGCTCTAAGGACAGATACGCAGTATTTT. This sequence encodes CSASWALRTDTQYF.

This clone has just a few counts. V gene TRBV5-4 combines with J gene TRBJ1-1; 8 bases fit TRBD1. CDR3 length equals 15 residues. CDR1 and CDR2 from the germline V gene are SGHNT and YYREEE (reference sequence). The junction had 4 bases not matched to a gene; V was cut back by 2 bases and J by 1 base. CDR3 nucleotide sequence: TGTGCCAGCAGCTTCCCAGGGGGCGAGAACACTGAAGCTTTCTTT. It encodes CASSFPGGENTEAFF.

The chain links TRBV19 to TRBJ2-5, with TRBD2 matching 8 bases. Germline V CDR1 and CDR2: LNHDA, SQIVND (reference sequence). The CDR3 length is 16 residues. V lost 7 bases to trimming and J lost 4 bases; unmatched junction nucleotides: 14. CDR3 amino acids: CASKSGRRGVGETQYF. The CDR3 bases are TGTGCCAGTAAAAGCGGGAGACGGGGGGTGGGAGAGACCCAGTACTTC.

This chain uses TRBV7-9 with TRBJ2-3; D call uncertain. Trimming removed 4 bases at V and 3 bases at J, with 5 bases between. Looked up from germline, CDR1 is SEHNR and CDR2 is FQNEAQ (reference sequence). The CDR3 length is 12 residues. This chain's CDR3 is CASSSQTDTQYF. The CDR3 DNA follows: TGTGCCAGCAGCTCCCAAACAGATACGCAGTATTTT.

J is TRBJ1-2 and V is TRBV7-3, with TRBD1 matching over 7 bases. V trimming: 5 bases; J trimming: 0 bases; junction bases outside the gene matches: 6. CDR3 length equals 15 residues. CDR1 and CDR2 (germline): SGHTA, FQGTGA. The CDR3 loop is CASSTQGPSNYGYTF. CDR3 coding DNA: TGTGCCAGCAGCACACAGGGGCCCTCTAACTATGGCTACACCTTC.

The table lists this clone with a few counts. The V call is TRBV19, the J call TRBJ1-2; the D is unclear. Per germline, CDR1 LNHDA and CDR2 SQIVND (reference sequence). Trimming left V 5 bases short and J 14 bases short, with 9 bases between. The CDR3 is made up of 9 amino acids. CDR3 residues: CASSPPLTF. In DNA, the CDR3 is TGTGCCAGTAGTCCCCCCTTAACCTTC.

This sequence joins TRBV3-1 (or the pseudogene TRBV3-2) and TRBJ2-5; D ambiguous. The V and J ends lost 4 bases and 9 bases respectively, with 15 bases between them. Germline V gene data show CDR1 as LGHDT and CDR2 as YNNKEL (reference sequence). The CDR3 runs to 13 residues. In nucleotides, the CDR3 is TGTGCCAGCAGCCGACCCCCTCTGGCGGCCCAGTACTTC. Translation: CASSRPPLAAQYF.

The rearrangement joins TRBV14 to TRBJ2-6; possibly TRBD1 for D (5 bases). Germline V gene lookup returns CDR1 SGHDN and CDR2 FVKESK. The V end lost 1 base, the J end lost 4 bases, and 11 bases lay between the germline ends. The CDR3 consists of 16 residues. The CDR3 loop reads CASSQGGASGANVLTF. The CDR3 DNA is TGTGCCAGCAGCCAAGGTGGGGCGTCCGGGGCCAACGTCCTGACTTTC.

The count of this clone is one. The genes are TRBV6-4 and TRBJ1-2; 8 positions agree with TRBD1. With V trimmed by 5 bases and J by 4 bases, 18 bases remained unmatched. The CDR3 consists of 18 residues. Germline CDR1 MRHNA, CDR2 SNTAGT. The CDR3 region is CASSRHGQGGGSGYGYTF. For the CDR3, the DNA is TGTGCCAGCAGTCGTCACGGACAGGGAGGAGGGAGCGGCTATGGCTACACCTTC.

The chain joins TRBV18 to TRBJ2-1; 10 bases are shared with TRBD2. The CDR3 extends over 16 amino acids. Germline V gene sequence: CDR1 KGHSH, CDR2 LQKENI. V trimming: 3 bases; J trimming: 3 bases; junction bases outside the gene matches: 5. The CDR3 loop is CASSPIAGGGYNEQFF. CDR3 DNA sequence: TGTGCCAGCTCACCTATAGCGGGAGGAGGCTACAATGAGCAGTTCTTC.

This clone was counted only a few times. The gene calls are TRBV19 and TRBJ2-2, with 7 bases aligning to TRBD1. Per germline, CDR1 LNHDA and CDR2 SQIVND (reference sequence). The junction had 3 bases not matched to a gene; V was cut back by 7 bases and J by 1 base. The CDR3 sequence is 14 residues long. CDR3 in amino acids: CASTNRGNTGELFF. CDR3 in DNA: TGTGCCAGTACGAACAGGGGGAACACCGGGGAGCTGTTTTTT.

The V and J genes are TRBV5-1 and TRBJ2-3; 9 nucleotides align to TRBD1. Germline V gene data show CDR1 as SGHRS and CDR2 as YFSETQ. J was trimmed by 5 bases and V by 4 bases; bases with no gene match: 14. The CDR3 sequence is 17 residues long. The CDR3 reads CASSPSRGQGTGDTQYF. The CDR3 DNA reads TGCGCCAGCAGCCCAAGTAGGGGACAGGGAACAGGAGATACGCAGTATTTT.

CDR3 DNA: TGTGCCACCAGTGATACCCGGACTAGCGGGGGACCCTACGAGCAGTACTTC. Protein product: CATSDTRTSGGPYEQYF. This chain uses TRBV24-1 with TRBJ2-7; 13 bases map to TRBD2. CDR3 size: 17 residues. With V trimmed by 3 bases and J by 2 bases, 6 bases remained unmatched. The V gene's germline CDR1 is KGHDR and CDR2 SFDVKD.

J is TRBJ1-2 and V is TRBV30, with 10 bases identical to TRBD1. The CDR3 has 15 amino acids. Germline CDR1 and CDR2: GTSNPN and SVGIG (reference sequence). The trim removed 4 bases at V and 7 bases at J, leaving 12 bases unmatched. The CDR3 DNA reads as TGTGCCTGGACCCCCGGGACAGGGGCCATCTCTGGCTACACCTTC. Translation gives CAWTPGTGAISGYTF. Drawing the rest from reference TRBV30 and TRBJ1-2, the complete variable domain is SQTIHQWPATLVQPVGSPLSLECTVEGTSNPNLYWYRQAAGRGLQLLFYSVGIGQISSEVPQNLSASRPQDRQFILSSKKLLLSDSGFYLCAWTPGTGAISGYTFGSGTRLTVV.

This chain uses TRBV27 with TRBJ2-5; TRBD1 agrees at 7 bases. Trimming removed 6 bases from V and 5 bases from J; junction bases left unmatched: 12. The CDR3 consists of 15 residues. Germline V gene lookup returns CDR1 MNHEY and CDR2 SMNVEV (reference sequence). CDR3 sequence: CASSPRRGLVETQYF. As DNA, the CDR3 is TGTGCCAGCAGCCCCCGAAGGGGGCTCGTTGAGACCCAGTACTTC.

The chain carries TRBV18 and TRBJ2-2; 7 bases align to TRBD1. J lost 2 bases, V lost 4 bases, and 4 bases had no gene match. Germline V gives CDR1 KGHSH, CDR2 LQKENI. The CDR3 totals 15 residues. The CDR3 nucleotides read TGTGCCAGCTCACGGGGACAGATAAACACCGGGGAGCTGTTTTTT. This encodes CASSRGQINTGELFF.

The chain recombines TRBV6-5 with TRBJ1-6; TRBD1 matches at 8 bases. The CDR3 loop spans 15 amino acids. Germline trimming cut 6 bases from V and 12 bases from J; bases unmatched to any gene: 13. The germline gives CDR1 MNHEY, CDR2 SVGAGI. The CDR3 nucleotides read TGTGCCAGCAGGCGGACAGGGACTGGGTGGGGACCCCTCCACTTT. Residues: CASRRTGTGWGPLHF.

V is TRBV18 and J is TRBJ2-3, with 10 bases matching TRBD2. The CDR3 has 16 residues. V shed 2 bases, J shed 3 bases, and the junction held 5 bases outside the gene matches. Germline V CDR1 and CDR2: KGHSH, LQKENI. The CDR3 region has the DNA TGTGCCAGCTCACCAAGTCGAGCGGGAGGGACAGATACGCAGTATTTT. Its protein product is CASSPSRAGGTDTQYF.

The V and J genes are TRBV7-2 and TRBJ2-5; 12 nucleotides agree with TRBD2. This CDR3 has 16 residues. J was trimmed by 3 bases and V by 5 bases; bases with no gene match: 7. Germline V lookup: CDR1 SGHTA, CDR2 FQGNSA. The CDR3 here is CASSGRLAGAEETQYF. The CDR3 nucleotides are TGTGCCAGCAGCGGCCGACTAGCGGGGGCTGAAGAGACCCAGTACTTC.

The chain couples TRBV6-6 to TRBJ2-3; 8 positions match TRBD2. Germline assignment: CDR1 MNHNY and CDR2 SVGAGI (reference sequence). The junction had 4 bases not matched to a gene; V was cut back by 2 bases and J by 0 bases. CDR3 length equals 16 residues. Here the CDR3 reads CASSYGRGVSTDTQYF. The CDR3 DNA reads as TGTGCCAGCAGTTACGGGCGGGGGGTTAGCACAGATACGCAGTATTTT.

The chain employs TRBV11-2 and TRBJ1-1; the D is unclear. V was cut by 4 bases and J by 1 base, with 10 bases left in between. This CDR3 is built from 14 residues. Germline V gives CDR1 SGHAT, CDR2 FQNNGV. CDR3 sequence (DNA): TGTGCCAGCAGCTCCACGCCAGGGAACACTGAAGCTTTCTTT. Amino acids: CASSSTPGNTEAFF.

J is TRBJ1-5 and V is TRBV28; 9 bases align to TRBD1. From germline, CDR1 is MDHEN and CDR2 SYDVKM. This CDR3 is 15 amino acids long. The trim removed 4 bases at V and 6 bases at J, leaving 7 bases unmatched. The CDR3 coding sequence is TGTGCCAGCAGTTCCCGGGACAGGGAGGCTCAGCCCCAGCATTTT. This encodes CASSSRDREAQPQHF.

This clone was counted between two and nine times. V gene TRBV3-1 (or the pseudogene TRBV3-2) combines with J gene TRBJ1-2; 9 bases are a match to TRBD1. The CDR3 sequence is 12 residues long. V dropped 4 bases and J dropped 7; count of bases not matched to a gene: 1. Germline lookup yields CDR1 LGHDT and CDR2 YNNKEL (reference sequence). The CDR3 loop reads CASSLGQGGYTF. The CDR3 DNA reads as TGTGCCAGCAGCCTGGGACAGGGTGGCTACACCTTC.